This TCR beta chain was profiled in a study of shared clonotypes between healthy human individuals. The study, taken as a whole, reports: Compared with memory subsets, naive subsets generally had larger estimated richness.

Germline assignment: CDR1 MNHEY and CDR2 SMNVEV (reference sequence). The CDR3 contains 16 residues. The J segment lost 4 bases and the V segment lost 6 bases, leaving 11 bases of the junction unmatched. Here immunoSEQ multiplex PCR was the method, and the copy in TCRdb shows in-frame clones only, minus some. The table records 2 million to 2.5 million clones, just over 90% of them present only once. For this clone: Its cognate antigen is unknown.

The sequence came from a man younger than 30 in good health. Some clones in this sample may be carry-over from other donors' samples. This chain links TRBV27 with TRBJ2-5, with TRBD1 identical over 10 bases. The sample taken for sequencing was naive CD4+ T cells from PBMCs. Stated subset: CD45RA+ positively selected. The DNA for the CDR3 is TGTGCCAGCAGGATCTCCTCCGACAGGGGGCTAGAGACCCAGTACTTC. It translates to CASRISSDRGLETQYF.